These 18 T cell receptor beta chains were sequenced from one sample in a study of T-cell reconstitution after alpha-beta-depleted transplantation in children. Construction of the TCRbeta library involved unique molecular identifiers. Each CDR3 protein gets one entry after TCRdb re-called the PCR reads with MiXCR. Of hundreds of thousands of distinct CDR3 sequences in the sample, roughly 8.2% are singletons; the top ten hold approximately 6%. Sequencing was performed on PBMCs, mostly from graft donor cells, taken 180 days after TCRalphabeta/CD19-depleted stem cell transplant. These receptors all stem from a male patient aged 10-17 years who had a stem cell transplant for acute lymphoblastic leukemia, so the T cells may come from the graft donor.

In the case of this clonotype: One base away lies a much larger clone, so this may be a sequencing read error. In nucleotides, the CDR3 is TGTGCCAGTAGTACCAGACGGACTTATAATGAAAAACTGTTTTTT. Protein product: CASSTRRTYNEKLFF. The gene calls are TRBV19 and TRBJ1-4; D unclear. The length of the CDR3 is 15 residues. Trimming removed 4 bases at V and 4 bases at J, with 13 bases between. Germline V CDR1 and CDR2: LNHDA, SQIVND (reference sequence). Variable domain in full (rest from reference TRBV19 and TRBJ1-4): DGGITQSPKYLFRKEGQNVTLSCEQNLNHDAMYWYRQDPGQGLRLIYYSQIVNDFQKGDIAEGYSVSREKKESFPLTVTSAQKNPTAFYLCASSTRRTYNEKLFFGSGTQLSVL.

The chain carries TRBV20-1 and TRBJ2-5; 12 bases fit TRBD2. V was clipped by 8 bases and J by 4 bases; unmatched bases: 2. From germline, CDR1 is DFQATT and CDR2 SNEGSKA (reference sequence). This CDR3 has 12 amino acids. The CDR3: CSLAGGSETQYF. The CDR3 nucleotides are TGCAGTCTAGCGGGAGGGTCAGAGACCCAGTACTTC.

Note on this clonotype: This may come from a read error, since a much larger clone is one base off. Likely a read error: the CDR3 ends without its conserved phenylalanine or tryptophan. The chain uses TRBV10-1 and TRBJ2-1; TRBD2 aligns across 10 bases. The CDR3 covers 13 residues. Per the germline V gene, CDR1 is WNHNN and CDR2 is SYGVQD (reference sequence). V gave up 4 bases and J gave up 9 bases; unmatched junction bases: 3. The CDR3 DNA follows: TGCGCCAGCAGTGGAGTAGCGGGAGGTGAGCAGTTCCTC. Protein product: CASSGVAGGEQFL.

This clonotype has ten or more counts. This rearrangement joins TRBV6-5 to TRBJ2-7; 7 nucleotides line up with TRBD1. CDR1 and CDR2 (germline): MNHEY, SVGAGI. The CDR3 is made up of 16 amino acids. The J segment lost 0 bases and the V segment lost 0 bases, leaving 5 bases of the junction unmatched. Written as DNA, the CDR3 is TGTGCCAGCAGTTACTCGCCGACAGGGCCCTCCTACGAGCAGTACTTC. Translation: CASSYSPTGPSYEQYF.

This clonotype was detected many times. V is TRBV28 and J is TRBJ1-1; maybe TRBD1 (5 bases). The CDR3 is 16 amino acids. V dropped 6 bases and J dropped 0 bases, with 17 bases sitting between them. The germline V gene encodes CDR1 MDHEN and CDR2 SYDVKM. CDR3 DNA: TGTGCCAGCAGCTCAGGGTGGAACGGCATGAACACTGAAGCTTTCTTT. This sequence encodes CASSSGWNGMNTEAFF.

There are many counts of this clonotype. The rearrangement uses TRBV5-1 and TRBJ1-4, with 9 bases aligning to TRBD1. Germline trimming cut 0 bases from V and 4 bases from J; bases unmatched to any gene: 4. The length of the CDR3 is 16 residues. Germline V gene sequence: CDR1 SGHRS, CDR2 YFSETQ. DNA for the CDR3: TGCGCCAGCAGCTTGGCGGGACAGGGCGGTAATGAAAAACTGTTTTTT. Its translation is CASSLAGQGGNEKLFF. The complete variable domain, with remaining parts taken from reference TRBV5-1 and TRBJ1-4, reads KAGVTQTPRYLIKTRGQQVTLSCSPISGHRSVSWYQQTPGQGLQFLFEYFSETQRNKGNFPGRFSGRQFSNSRSEMNVSTLELGDSALYLCASSLAGQGGNEKLFFGSGTQLSVL.

This clonotype was found many times. The chain is built from TRBV7-2 and TRBJ1-6; the D is unclear. The CDR3 has 15 amino acids. Germline V gives CDR1 SGHTA, CDR2 FQGNSA. V lost 1 base to trimming and J lost 7 bases, with 11 bases between them. This CDR3 is CASSLVVGSNSPLHF. CDR3 sequence (DNA): TGTGCCAGCAGCTTAGTTGTAGGATCGAATTCACCCCTCCACTTT.

This clonotype was detected many times. The rearrangement joins TRBV5-8 to TRBJ2-5; 7 nucleotides match TRBD1. CDR3 length: 15 residues. Germline V lookup: CDR1 SGHTS, CDR2 YDEGEE. With 4 bases clipped from V and 2 bases from J, the junction kept 8 bases outside the gene matches. The CDR3 loop is CASSLGTDNQETQYF. CDR3 nucleotide sequence: TGTGCCAGCAGCCTAGGGACAGATAATCAAGAGACCCAGTACTTC.

This clonotype was found many times. V gene TRBV29-1 combines with J gene TRBJ1-1; 12 nucleotides line up with TRBD1. The CDR3 has 13 amino acids. Germline V CDR1 and CDR2: SQVTM, ANQGSEA. Unmatched junction bases numbered 12, after V lost 8 bases and J lost 11 bases. CDR3 DNA: TGCAGCCTATCGGGACAGGGGGCTTTCGGGGCTTTCTTT. Protein: CSLSGQGAFGAFF. Together with reference TRBV29-1 and TRBJ1-1, the CDR3 gives the full variable domain: SAVISQKPSRDICQRGTSLTIQCQVDSQVTMMFWYRQQPGQSLTLIATANQGSEATYESGFVIDKFPISRPNLTFSTLTVSNMSPEDSSIYLCSLSGQGAFGAFFGQGTRLTVV.

This clonotype was counted at least ten times. This rearrangement joins TRBV29-1 to TRBJ2-7; TRBD1 matches 10 bases. Germline-derived CDR1 and CDR2 are SQVTM and ANQGSEA. The ends lost 7 bases at V and 2 bases at J; junction bases unmatched: 5. The CDR3 extends over 13 amino acids. The CDR3: CSALGQGAYEQYF. The CDR3 nucleotides are TGCAGCGCCCTCGGACAGGGGGCCTACGAGCAGTACTTC.

This clonotype was found many times. The chain joins TRBV28 to TRBJ2-1; TRBD2 aligns across 9 bases. The length of the CDR3 is 17 residues. Trimming removed 8 bases from V and 9 bases from J; junction bases left unmatched: 20. Germline CDR1 MDHEN, CDR2 SYDVKM. The CDR3 DNA sequence: TGTGCCAGCTCCAGCGGGAGGCCCTTTCGGTCCGTTGGTGAGCAGTTCTTC. It is translated as CASSSGRPFRSVGEQFF. Full variable domain (remainder filled in from reference TRBV28 and TRBJ2-1): DVKVTQSSRYLVKRTGEKVFLECVQDMDHENMFWYRQDPGLGLRLIYFSYDVKMKEKGDIPEGYSVSREKKERFSLILESASTNQTSMYLCASSSGRPFRSVGEQFFGPGTRLTVL.

The table lists this clonotype with many counts. This rearrangement joins TRBV5-1 to TRBJ2-2; no definite D call. V was shortened by 7 bases and J by 4 bases, with 17 bases between the two germline ends. Germline lookup yields CDR1 SGHRS and CDR2 YFSETQ. The CDR3 is 15 amino acids. Here the CDR3 reads CASARGLRGTGELFF. CDR3 coding DNA: TGCGCCAGCGCTCGTGGGCTGCGAGGCACCGGGGAGCTGTTTTTT.

This clonotype was counted ten times or more. This chain links TRBV18 with TRBJ2-7, with D perhaps TRBD2 (6 bases). With 0 bases removed from V and 5 bases from J, the gap between germline ends came to 8 bases. The CDR3 is made up of 13 amino acids. Germline values: CDR1 KGHSH, CDR2 LQKENI. The CDR3 sequence: CASSPPPGDEQYF. CDR3 in DNA: TGTGCCAGCTCACCACCGCCGGGGGACGAGCAGTACTTC.

This clonotype was picked up many times. The chain uses TRBV20-1 and TRBJ1-2; 8 bases are a match to TRBD1. CDR3 length equals 15 residues. V trimming: 3 bases; J trimming: 6 bases; junction bases outside the gene matches: 12. Germline loops: CDR1 DFQATT, CDR2 SNEGSKA (reference sequence). Here the CDR3 DNA reads TGCAGTGCTAGTTACCCCCCAAAACAGGGGGATGGCTACACCTTC. It is translated as CSASYPPKQGDGYTF.

This clonotype was seen repeatedly, ten times or more. V usage is TRBV28 and J usage is TRBJ2-7; 10 bases map to TRBD2. The CDR3 totals 14 residues. From germline, CDR1 is MDHEN and CDR2 SYDVKM. Germline trimming cut 8 bases from V and 4 bases from J; bases unmatched to any gene: 8. The CDR3 reads CASLLAGERYEQYF. The CDR3 region has the DNA TGTGCCAGCCTTCTAGCGGGAGAGAGATACGAGCAGTACTTC.

This clonotype was observed at least ten times. The chain links TRBV7-2 to TRBJ1-6; 7 nucleotides agree with TRBD1. The CDR3 is 16 residues long. Trimming removed 5 bases from V and 7 bases from J; junction bases left unmatched: 11. Germline values: CDR1 SGHTA, CDR2 FQGNSA. The CDR3 protein is CASSLRTGINNSPLHF. DNA for the CDR3: TGTGCCAGCAGCCTCCGGACAGGCATCAACAATTCACCCCTCCACTTT.

The sample holds one count of this clonotype. A much larger clone differs by one base, so this may be a read error. The chain carries TRBV6-5 and TRBJ2-5; D is unclear. Germline assignment: CDR1 MNHEY and CDR2 SVGAGI. V dropped 0 bases and J dropped 6 bases, with 14 bases sitting between them. The CDR3 is made up of 15 amino acids. CDR3 in amino acids: CASSYSDGRWKTQYF. CDR3 DNA sequence: TGTGCCAGCAGTTACTCCGACGGACGTTGGAAGACCCAGTACTTC.

The table lists this clonotype with many counts. The V and J genes are TRBV15 and TRBJ2-7; tentatively, D is TRBD1 or TRBD2 (5 bases each). The CDR3 contains 14 residues. Germline V gene sequence: CDR1 LNHNV, CDR2 YYDKDF (reference sequence). V was trimmed by 2 bases and J by 5 bases, leaving 13 bases between them. In DNA, the CDR3 is TGTGCCACCAGCAGATACAATGGGGACCACGAGCAGTACTTC. Its translation: CATSRYNGDHEQYF.